This TCR beta chain was obtained from a study of blood T cell repertoires in COVID-19. Background on the study: Sites in the United States, Italy and Spain provided acute and convalescent COVID-19 samples.

Original processing methods: Estimation of nucleated cell counts was performed using reference gene primer amplification. Sequencing used immunoSEQ multiplex PCR; TCRdb keeps in-frame clones, though not all of them. V and J calls and clone size are as listed in that table; D and trimming were resolved from the DNA. The data hold around 94,000 clones, with roughly 80% observed a single time. This clone appeared a single time. Germline V gives CDR1 SGHVS, CDR2 FNYEAQ. The V end was cut by 5 bases, the J end by 0 bases, with 23 bases between. CDR3 length: 18 amino acids. The chain combines TRBV7-6 with TRBJ2-7, with D possibly TRBD2 on 5 matching bases. The TCR was taken from a human donor in a cohort sampled during active COVID-19. Sequencing input: peripheral blood. The CDR3: CASSGRGGGQKLSYEQYF. In DNA, the CDR3 is TGTGCCAGCAGCGGGAGAGGAGGTGGTCAGAAGCTCTCCTACGAGCAGTACTTC.